The rows below give T cell receptor beta chains drawn from one sample of a study of CD8 T cells in ankylosing spondylitis. TCRdb re-derived calls from the 5' RACE reads in MiXCR, one entry per CDR3 protein. Among roughly 440,000 distinct CDR3 sequences, more than 15% were seen once, and the ten largest hold approximately 1%. The sample taken for sequencing was blood, either unsorted or a sorted T cell fraction (not recorded which). Source of these receptors: a male donor with ankylosing spondylitis. CDR3s include the opening cysteine and the closing phenylalanine or tryptophan.

j_call v_call cdr3_aa
TRBJ1-5 TRBV28 CASSLAGAQRNQPQHF
TRBJ2-1 TRBV10-3 CAISPGLAVHNEQFF
TRBJ1-5 TRBV2 CASSEIVISNQPQHF
TRBJ1-4 TRBV4-1 CASSQGGRSEKLFF
TRBJ2-7 TRBV28 CASSRNRDRGQYEQYF
TRBJ1-5 TRBV12-3/TRBV12-4 CASSKQGEVNQPQQF
TRBJ1-3 TRBV12-3/TRBV12-4 CASRGPNLSSGNTIYF
TRBJ1-2 TRBV7-2 CASSSRGGQGKGYTF
TRBJ2-2 TRBV24-1 CATSDGFRGDTGELFF
TRBJ2-5 TRBV3-1 CASSPRQESRQETQYF
TRBJ2-3 TRBV29-1 CSVDDADSLQYF
TRBJ2-1 TRBV2 CASNTLAGGGDEQFF
TRBJ2-7 TRBV11-2 CASRIGQGNEQYF
TRBJ1-5 TRBV20-1 CSAMRGGQDSNQPQHF
TRBJ2-3 TRBV18 CASSPPLADTDTQYF
TRBJ2-3 TRBV7-3 CASSLRRGDTDTQYF
TRBJ2-6 TRBV20-1 CSAKPGASGANVLTF
TRBJ2-3 TRBV10-3 CAISESGTDTQYF
TRBJ1-1 TRBV10-3 CAISSGTEAFF
TRBJ2-7 TRBV7-2 CASSLRTIYEQYF
TRBJ2-7 TRBV18 CASSPNSDEQYF
TRBJ2-7 TRBV5-1 CASSLAPGQGTYEQYF
TRBJ2-3 TRBV20-1 CSAAGTGPTDTQYF
TRBJ2-2 TRBV12-3/TRBV12-4 CASSYQGAGGELFF
TRBJ1-1 TRBV9 CASSPMGHLNTEAFF
TRBJ2-1 TRBV7-8 CASSLGRGNYNEQFF
TRBJ2-2 TRBV11-2 CASSLVIPGLAGVTNTGELFF
TRBJ2-6 TRBV5-8 CASSFWVTGANVLTF
TRBJ2-1 TRBV20-1 CSARDLGTFSYNEQFF
TRBJ2-3 TRBV10-3 CAISEFAGGSDTQYF
TRBJ2-5 TRBV12-3/TRBV12-4 CASSLGRGTETQYF
TRBJ2-2 TRBV2 CASSELSAGELFF
TRBJ1-3 TRBV3-1 CASSQVQATIYF
TRBJ2-1 TRBV20-1 CSARVPVARGYNEQFF
TRBJ2-1 TRBV20-1 CSAEDLGRPYNEQFF
TRBJ2-3 TRBV30 CAWSEGGTTDTQYF
TRBJ1-1 TRBV20-1 CSARVGGRKNTEAFF
TRBJ1-1 TRBV20-1 CRGSQGGGTEAFF
TRBJ2-7 TRBV7-3 CASSTPGLDLVQYF
TRBJ2-1 TRBV5-1 CASSPLGQKVYNEQFF